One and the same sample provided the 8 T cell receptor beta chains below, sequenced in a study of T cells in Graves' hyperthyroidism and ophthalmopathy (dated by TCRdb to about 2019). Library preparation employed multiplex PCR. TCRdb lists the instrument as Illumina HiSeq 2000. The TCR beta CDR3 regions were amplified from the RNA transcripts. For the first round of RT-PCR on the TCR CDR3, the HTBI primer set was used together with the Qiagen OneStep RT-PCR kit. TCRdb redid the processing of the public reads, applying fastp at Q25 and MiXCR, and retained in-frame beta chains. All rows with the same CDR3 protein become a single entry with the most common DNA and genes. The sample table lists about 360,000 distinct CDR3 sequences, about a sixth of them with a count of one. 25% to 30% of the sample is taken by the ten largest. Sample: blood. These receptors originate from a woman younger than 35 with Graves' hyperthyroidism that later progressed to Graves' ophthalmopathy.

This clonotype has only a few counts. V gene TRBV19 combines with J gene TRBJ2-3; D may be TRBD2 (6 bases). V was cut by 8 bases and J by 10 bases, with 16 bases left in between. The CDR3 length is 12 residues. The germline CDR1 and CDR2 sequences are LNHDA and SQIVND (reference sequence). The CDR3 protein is CASSDYLLPQYF. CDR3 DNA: TGTGCCAGTTCGGACTACCTCCTTCCGCAGTATTTT.

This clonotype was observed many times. CDR3 in amino acids: CASSLSYREETQYF. The CDR3 DNA is TGTGCCAGCAGCTTAAGCTACAGGGAAGAGACCCAGTACTTC. V is TRBV7-3 and J is TRBJ2-5, with D possibly being TRBD1 (6 bases). Trimming took 1 base from V and 3 from J, leaving 9 bases between them. Germline V CDR1 and CDR2: SGHTA, FQGTGA. The CDR3 is made up of 14 amino acids.

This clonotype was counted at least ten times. The CDR3 protein is CSASVRGWGYTF. CDR3 bases: TGCAGTGCTAGTGTCAGGGGATGGGGCTACACCTTC. The J gene is TRBJ1-2, the V gene TRBV20-1; D possibly corresponds to TRBD1 (6 bases). The CDR3 covers 12 residues. The ends were cut back, 3 bases at V and 8 bases at J, with 13 bases in the middle. The germline V gene encodes CDR1 DFQATT and CDR2 SNEGSKA (reference sequence).

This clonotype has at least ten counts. The DNA of the CDR3 is TGTGCCAGCAGCTTAAGATTTGGAGGGGCGGGTGGCTACACCTTC. Protein sequence: CASSLRFGGAGGYTF. This chain connects TRBV7-6 to TRBJ1-2; D perhaps matches TRBD1 (5 bases). The CDR3 extends over 15 amino acids. Germline V gene lookup returns CDR1 SGHVS and CDR2 FNYEAQ. The V and J ends lost 2 bases and 7 bases respectively, with 17 bases between them.

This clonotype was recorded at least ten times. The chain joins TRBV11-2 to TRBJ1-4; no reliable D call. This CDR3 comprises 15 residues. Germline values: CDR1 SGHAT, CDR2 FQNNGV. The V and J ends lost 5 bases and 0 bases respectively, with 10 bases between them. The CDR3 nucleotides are TGTGCCAGCAGCGCGACACGGGCAACTAATGAAAAACTGTTTTTT. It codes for CASSATRATNEKLFF.

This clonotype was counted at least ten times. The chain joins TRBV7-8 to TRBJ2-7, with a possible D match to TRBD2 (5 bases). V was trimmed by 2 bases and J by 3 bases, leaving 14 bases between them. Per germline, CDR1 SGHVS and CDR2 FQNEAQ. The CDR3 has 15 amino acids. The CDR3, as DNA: TGTGCCAGCAGCTTAACCCGGCTAGCTGGCTACGAGCAGTACTTC. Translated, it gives CASSLTRLAGYEQYF.

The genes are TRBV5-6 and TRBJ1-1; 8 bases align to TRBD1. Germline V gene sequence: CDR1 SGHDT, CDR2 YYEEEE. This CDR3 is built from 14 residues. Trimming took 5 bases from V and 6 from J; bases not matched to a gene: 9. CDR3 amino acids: CASRRDQGAPEAFF. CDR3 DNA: TGTGCCAGCAGACGGGACCAGGGGGCTCCTGAAGCTTTCTTT. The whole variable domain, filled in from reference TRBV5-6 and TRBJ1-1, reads DAGVTQSPTHLIKTRGQQVTLRCSPKSGHDTVSWYQQALGQGPQFIFQYYEEEERQRGNFPDRFSGHQFPNYSSELNVNALLLGDSALYLCASRRDQGAPEAFFGQGTRLTVV.

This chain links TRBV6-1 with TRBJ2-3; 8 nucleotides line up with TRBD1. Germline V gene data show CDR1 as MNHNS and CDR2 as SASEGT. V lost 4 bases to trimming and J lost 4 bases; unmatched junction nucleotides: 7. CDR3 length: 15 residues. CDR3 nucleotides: TGTGCCAGCAGTGTACACCCAGGGGGCGCAGATACGCAGTATTTT. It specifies CASSVHPGGADTQYF.